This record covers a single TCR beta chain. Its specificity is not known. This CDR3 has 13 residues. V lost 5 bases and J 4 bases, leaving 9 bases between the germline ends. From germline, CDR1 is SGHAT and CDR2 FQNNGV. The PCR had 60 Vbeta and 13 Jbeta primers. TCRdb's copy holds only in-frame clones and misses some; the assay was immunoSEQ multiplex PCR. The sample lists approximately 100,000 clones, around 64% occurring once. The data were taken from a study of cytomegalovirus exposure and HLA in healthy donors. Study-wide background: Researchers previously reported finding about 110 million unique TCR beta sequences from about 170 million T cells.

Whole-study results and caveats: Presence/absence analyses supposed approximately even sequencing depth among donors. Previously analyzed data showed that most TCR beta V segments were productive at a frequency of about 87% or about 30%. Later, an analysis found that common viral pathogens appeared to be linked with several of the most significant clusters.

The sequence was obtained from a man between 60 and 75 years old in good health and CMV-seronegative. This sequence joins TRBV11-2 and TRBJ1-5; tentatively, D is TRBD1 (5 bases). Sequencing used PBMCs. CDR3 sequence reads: CASSIGQNQPQHF. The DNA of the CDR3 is TGTGCCAGCAGCATCGGACAAAATCAGCCCCAGCATTTT.